A single sample gave rise to the 6 T cell receptor beta chains below, sequenced in a study of early T cells in non-severe SARS-CoV-2 infection. TCRdb itself ran the 5' RACE reads through MiXCR, one entry per CDR3 protein. The sample includes 50,000 to 75,000 distinct CDR3 sequences, 5.5% to 7% of them seen just once. The sequencing used whole blood, collected at baseline. The receptors were gathered from an adult who was a healthcare worker with PCR-confirmed SARS-CoV-2 infection or an uninfected control (not recorded which).

The gene calls are TRBV27 and TRBJ1-6, with unresolved D. From germline, CDR1 is MNHEY and CDR2 SMNVEV (reference sequence). V was shortened by 3 bases and J by 7 bases, with 10 bases between the two germline ends. The CDR3 contains 14 residues. As DNA, the CDR3 is TGTGCCAGCAGTTTCGCGGCAGACAATTCACCCCTCCACTTT. It codes for CASSFAADNSPLHF.

The sample holds many counts of this clonotype. The V and J genes are TRBV29-1 and TRBJ1-1; maybe TRBD1 (6 bases). The CDR3 extends over 11 amino acids. V lost 4 bases and J lost 6, with 9 bases in between. Germline CDR1 is SQVTM and CDR2 is ANQGSEA. CDR3 protein: CSVAQGAEAFF. The DNA of the CDR3 is TGCAGCGTTGCACAGGGAGCTGAAGCTTTCTTT.

This clonotype was seen at least ten times. V usage is TRBV6-2 or TRBV6-3 and J usage is TRBJ2-1, with 8 bases matching TRBD2. The V gene's germline CDR1 is MNHEY and CDR2 SVGEGT. V lost 6 bases and J lost 2; bases outside the gene matches: 3. This CDR3 is built from 14 residues. The CDR3 here is CASRGGGTYNEQFF. The DNA of the CDR3 is TGTGCCAGCAGGGGCGGGGGGACCTACAATGAGCAGTTCTTC.

This clonotype has at least ten counts. The chain links TRBV28 to TRBJ1-3; D remains ambiguous. The CDR3 is 15 residues long. V was clipped by 1 base and J by 4 bases, with 11 bases between them. From germline, CDR1 is MDHEN and CDR2 SYDVKM. The CDR3 loop is CASSLSPSGGNTIYF. CDR3 nucleotide sequence: TGTGCCAGCAGTTTATCACCCTCAGGAGGAAACACCATATATTTT.

This clonotype was seen repeatedly, ten times or more. The rearrangement joins TRBV5-4 to TRBJ1-4; 8 bases are a match to TRBD1. This CDR3 is 14 amino acids long. The germline V gene encodes CDR1 SGHNT and CDR2 YYREEE (reference sequence). After removal of 4 bases from V and 8 bases from J, the junction contained 7 bases not matched to a gene. The chain's CDR3 is CASSQTGEGEKLFF. The CDR3 DNA reads as TGTGCCAGCAGCCAGACAGGGGAAGGAGAAAAACTGTTTTTT.

This clonotype was recorded many times. J is TRBJ2-3 and V is TRBV4-3; D may be TRBD2 (6 bases). The CDR3 loop spans 17 amino acids. Deletions cut 0 bases from V and 2 bases from J, with 15 bases between. CDR1 and CDR2 from the germline V gene are LGHNA and YSLEER. The CDR3 here is CASSQDRRTDYTDTQYF. CDR3 bases: TGCGCCAGCAGCCAAGATCGGCGAACGGACTACACAGATACGCAGTATTTT.